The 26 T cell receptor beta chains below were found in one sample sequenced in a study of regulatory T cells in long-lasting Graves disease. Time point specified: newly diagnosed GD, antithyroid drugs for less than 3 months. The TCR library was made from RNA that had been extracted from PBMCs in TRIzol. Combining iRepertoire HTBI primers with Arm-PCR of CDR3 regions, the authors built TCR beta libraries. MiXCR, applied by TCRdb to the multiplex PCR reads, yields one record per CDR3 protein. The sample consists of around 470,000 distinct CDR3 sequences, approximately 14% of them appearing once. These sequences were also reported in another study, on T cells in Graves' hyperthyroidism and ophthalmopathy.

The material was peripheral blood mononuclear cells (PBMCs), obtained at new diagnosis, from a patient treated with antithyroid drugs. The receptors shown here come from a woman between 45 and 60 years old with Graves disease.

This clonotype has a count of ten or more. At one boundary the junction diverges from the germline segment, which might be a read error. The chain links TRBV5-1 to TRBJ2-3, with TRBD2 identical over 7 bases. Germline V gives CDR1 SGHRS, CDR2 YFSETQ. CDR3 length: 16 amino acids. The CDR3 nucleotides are TGTGCCAGCAGCTTAGGTTCCAGCGGGGGCACAGATACGCAGTATTTT. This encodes CASSLGSSGGTDTQYF.

This chain's CDR3 is CASSEPTGYSPLHF. The DNA of the CDR3 is TGTGCCAGCAGCGAACCGACAGGGTATTCACCCCTCCACTTT. J is TRBJ1-6 and V is TRBV7-2; 7 bases line up with TRBD1. This CDR3 is built from 14 residues. The trim removed 5 bases at V and 8 bases at J, leaving 6 bases unmatched. The V gene's germline CDR1 is SGHTA and CDR2 FQGNSA.

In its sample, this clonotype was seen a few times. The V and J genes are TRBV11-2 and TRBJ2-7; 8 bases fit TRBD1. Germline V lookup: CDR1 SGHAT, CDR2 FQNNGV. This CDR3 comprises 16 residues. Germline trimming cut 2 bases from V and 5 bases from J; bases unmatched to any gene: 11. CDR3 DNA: TGTGCCAGCAGCTTATACATCGGCAGGGGGCTCGACGAGCAGTACTTC. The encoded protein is CASSLYIGRGLDEQYF.

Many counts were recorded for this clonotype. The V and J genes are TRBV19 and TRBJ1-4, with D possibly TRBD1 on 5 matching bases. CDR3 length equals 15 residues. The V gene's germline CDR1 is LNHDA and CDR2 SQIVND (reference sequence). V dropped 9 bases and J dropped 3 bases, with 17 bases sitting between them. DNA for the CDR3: TGTGCCAGCTCGAATCTCGGGGGGGCTAATGAAAAACTGTTTTTT. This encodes CASSNLGGANEKLFF. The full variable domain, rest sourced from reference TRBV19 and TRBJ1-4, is DGGITQSPKYLFRKEGQNVTLSCEQNLNHDAMYWYRQDPGQGLRLIYYSQIVNDFQKGDIAEGYSVSREKKESFPLTVTSAQKNPTAFYLCASSNLGGANEKLFFGSGTQLSVL.

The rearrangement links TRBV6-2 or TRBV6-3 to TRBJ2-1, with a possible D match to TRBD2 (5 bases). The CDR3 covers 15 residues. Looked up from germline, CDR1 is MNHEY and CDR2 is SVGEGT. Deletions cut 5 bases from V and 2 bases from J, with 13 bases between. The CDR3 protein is CASSDLLAPYNEQFF. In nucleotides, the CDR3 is TGTGCCAGCAGTGATTTGCTAGCACCCTACAATGAGCAGTTCTTC.

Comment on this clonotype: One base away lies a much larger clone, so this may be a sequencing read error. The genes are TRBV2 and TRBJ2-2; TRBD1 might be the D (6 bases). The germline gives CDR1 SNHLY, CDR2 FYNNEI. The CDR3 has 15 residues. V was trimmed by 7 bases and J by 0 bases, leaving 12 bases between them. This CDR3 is CASTDSEPNTGELFF. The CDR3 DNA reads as TGTGCCAGCACGGACAGTGAGCCGAACACCGGGGAGCTGTTTTTT. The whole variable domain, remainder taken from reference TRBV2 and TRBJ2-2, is EPEVTQTPSHQVTQMGQEVILRCVPISNHLYFYWYRQILGQKVEFLVSFYNNEISEKSEIFDDQFSVERPDGSNFTLKIRSTKLEDSAMYFCASTDSEPNTGELFFGEGSRLTVL.

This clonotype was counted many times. The CDR3 here is CSARDPTGTDTQYF. As DNA, the CDR3 is TGCAGTGCTAGAGACCCGACAGGCACAGATACGCAGTATTTT. J is TRBJ2-3 and V is TRBV20-1; D may be TRBD1 (5 bases). V lost 0 bases and J lost 1, with 8 bases in between. The CDR3 is made up of 14 amino acids. Germline CDR1 is DFQATT and CDR2 is SNEGSKA (reference sequence).

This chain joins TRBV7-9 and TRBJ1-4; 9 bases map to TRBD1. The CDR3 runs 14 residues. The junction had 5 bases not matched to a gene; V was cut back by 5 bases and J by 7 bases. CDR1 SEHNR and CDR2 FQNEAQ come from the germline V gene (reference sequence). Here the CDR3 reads CASSRTGVGEKLFF. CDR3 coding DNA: TGTGCCAGCAGCCGGACAGGGGTGGGTGAAAAACTGTTTTTT.

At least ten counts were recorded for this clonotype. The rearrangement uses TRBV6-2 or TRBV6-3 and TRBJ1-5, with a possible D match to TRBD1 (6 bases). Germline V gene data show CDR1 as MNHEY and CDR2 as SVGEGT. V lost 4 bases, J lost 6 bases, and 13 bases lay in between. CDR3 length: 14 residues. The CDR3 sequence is CASSSRTATQPQHF. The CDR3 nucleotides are TGTGCCAGCAGTTCCCGGACAGCGACTCAGCCCCAGCATTTT.

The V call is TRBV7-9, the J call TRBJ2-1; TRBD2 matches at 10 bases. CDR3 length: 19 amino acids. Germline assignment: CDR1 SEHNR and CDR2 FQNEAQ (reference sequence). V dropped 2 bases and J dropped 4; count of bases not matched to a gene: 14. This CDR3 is CASSLITPLLAGVYNEQFF. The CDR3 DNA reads TGTGCCAGCAGCTTAATAACCCCCCTCCTAGCGGGAGTTTACAATGAGCAGTTCTTC.

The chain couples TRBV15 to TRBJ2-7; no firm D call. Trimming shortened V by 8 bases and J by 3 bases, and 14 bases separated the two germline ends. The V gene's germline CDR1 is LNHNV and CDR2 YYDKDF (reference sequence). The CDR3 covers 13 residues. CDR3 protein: CATADWGYYEQYF. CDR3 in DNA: TGTGCCACCGCAGACTGGGGATACTACGAGCAGTACTTC.

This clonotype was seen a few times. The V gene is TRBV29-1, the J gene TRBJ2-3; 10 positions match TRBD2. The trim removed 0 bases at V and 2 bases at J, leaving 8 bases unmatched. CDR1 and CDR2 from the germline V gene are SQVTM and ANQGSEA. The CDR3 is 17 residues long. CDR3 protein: CSVEETSGKPTTDTQYF. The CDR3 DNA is TGCAGCGTTGAAGAAACTAGCGGGAAGCCTACCACAGATACGCAGTATTTT.

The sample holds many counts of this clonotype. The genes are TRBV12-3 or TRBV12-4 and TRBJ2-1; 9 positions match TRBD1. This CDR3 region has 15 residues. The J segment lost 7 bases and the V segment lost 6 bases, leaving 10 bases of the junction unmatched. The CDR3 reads CASSQGQGFWNEQFF. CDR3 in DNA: TGTGCCAGCAGCCAGGGACAGGGTTTTTGGAATGAGCAGTTCTTC.

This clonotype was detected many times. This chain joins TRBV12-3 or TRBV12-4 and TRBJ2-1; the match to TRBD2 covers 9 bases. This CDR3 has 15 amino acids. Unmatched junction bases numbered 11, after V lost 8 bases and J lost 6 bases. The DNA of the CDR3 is TGTGCCAGCGGAAGACTAGCGGCAACTATCAATGAGCAGTTCTTC. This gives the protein CASGRLAATINEQFF.

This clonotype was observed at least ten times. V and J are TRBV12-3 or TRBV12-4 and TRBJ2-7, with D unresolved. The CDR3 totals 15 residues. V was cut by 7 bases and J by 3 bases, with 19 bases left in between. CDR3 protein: CASTFGSIGDYEQYF. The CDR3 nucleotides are TGTGCCAGCACCTTCGGGTCCATTGGGGACTACGAGCAGTACTTC.

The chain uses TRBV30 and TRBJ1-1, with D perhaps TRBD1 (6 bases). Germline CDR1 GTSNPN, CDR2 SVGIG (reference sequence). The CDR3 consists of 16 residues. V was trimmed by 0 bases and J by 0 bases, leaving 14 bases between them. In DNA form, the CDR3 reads TGTGCCTGGAGTGTCCCAGGGGCGGCGTTGAACACTGAAGCTTTCTTT. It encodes CAWSVPGAALNTEAFF. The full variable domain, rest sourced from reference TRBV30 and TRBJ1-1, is SQTIHQWPATLVQPVGSPLSLECTVEGTSNPNLYWYRQAAGRGLQLLFYSVGIGQISSEVPQNLSASRPQDRQFILSSKKLLLSDSGFYLCAWSVPGAALNTEAFFGQGTRLTVV.

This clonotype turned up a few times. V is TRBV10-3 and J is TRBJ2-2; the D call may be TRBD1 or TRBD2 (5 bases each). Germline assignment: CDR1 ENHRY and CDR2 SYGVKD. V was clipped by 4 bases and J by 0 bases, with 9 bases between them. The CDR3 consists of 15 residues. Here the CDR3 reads CAISGEGTNTGELFF. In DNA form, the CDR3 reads TGTGCCATCAGTGGTGAGGGGACGAACACCGGGGAGCTGTTTTTT.

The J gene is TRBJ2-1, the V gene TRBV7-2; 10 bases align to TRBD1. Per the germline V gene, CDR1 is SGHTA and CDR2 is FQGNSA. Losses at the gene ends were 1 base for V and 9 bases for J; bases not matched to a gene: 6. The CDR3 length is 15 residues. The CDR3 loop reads CASSLDGTGDTEQFF. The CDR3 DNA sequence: TGTGCCAGCAGCTTAGACGGGACAGGGGACACTGAGCAGTTCTTC.

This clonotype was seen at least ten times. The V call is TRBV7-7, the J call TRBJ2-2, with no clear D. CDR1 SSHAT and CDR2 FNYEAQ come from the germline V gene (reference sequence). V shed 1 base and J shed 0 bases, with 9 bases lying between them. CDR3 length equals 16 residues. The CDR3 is CASSLGGSTNTGELFF. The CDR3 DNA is TGTGCCAGCAGCTTAGGGGGAAGTACGAACACCGGGGAGCTGTTTTTT.

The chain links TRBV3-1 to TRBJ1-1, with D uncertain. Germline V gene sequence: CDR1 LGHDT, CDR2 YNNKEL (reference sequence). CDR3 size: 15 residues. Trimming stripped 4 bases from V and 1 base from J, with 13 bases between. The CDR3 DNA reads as TGTGCCAGCAGCCTGGCTCACGGAGGGAACACTGAAGCTTTCTTT. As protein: CASSLAHGGNTEAFF.

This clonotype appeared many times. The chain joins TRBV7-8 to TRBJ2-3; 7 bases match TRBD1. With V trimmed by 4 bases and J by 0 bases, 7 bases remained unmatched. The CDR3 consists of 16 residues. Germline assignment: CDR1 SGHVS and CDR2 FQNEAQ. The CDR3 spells CASSSGTGDSTDTQYF. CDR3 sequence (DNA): TGTGCCAGCAGCTCAGGAACAGGGGATAGCACAGATACGCAGTATTTT.

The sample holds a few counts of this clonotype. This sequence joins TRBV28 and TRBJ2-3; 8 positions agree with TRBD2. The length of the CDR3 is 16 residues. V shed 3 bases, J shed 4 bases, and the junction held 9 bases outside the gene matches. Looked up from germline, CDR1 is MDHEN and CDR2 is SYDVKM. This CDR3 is CASSFLAGTSADTQYF. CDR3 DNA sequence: TGTGCCAGCAGTTTTCTAGCGGGTACGAGCGCAGATACGCAGTATTTT.

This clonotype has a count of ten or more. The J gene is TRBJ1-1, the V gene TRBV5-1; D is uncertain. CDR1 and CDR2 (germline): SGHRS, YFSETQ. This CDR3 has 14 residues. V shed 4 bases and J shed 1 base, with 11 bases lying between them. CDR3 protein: CASSTDIWNTEAFF. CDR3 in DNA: TGCGCCAGCAGCACCGATATTTGGAACACTGAAGCTTTCTTT.

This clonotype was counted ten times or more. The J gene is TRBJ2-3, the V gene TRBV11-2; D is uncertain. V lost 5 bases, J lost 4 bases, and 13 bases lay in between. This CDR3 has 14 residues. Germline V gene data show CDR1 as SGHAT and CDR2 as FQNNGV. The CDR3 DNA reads TGTGCCAGCAGCCCAAGATGGCGCGCAGATACGCAGTATTTT. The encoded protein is CASSPRWRADTQYF.

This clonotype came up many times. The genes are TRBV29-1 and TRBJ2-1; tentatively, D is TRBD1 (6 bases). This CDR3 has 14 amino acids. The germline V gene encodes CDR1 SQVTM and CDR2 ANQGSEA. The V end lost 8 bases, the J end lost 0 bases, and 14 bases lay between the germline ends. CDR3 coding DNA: TGCAGCTGGGGATCGGGACACTCCTACAATGAGCAGTTCTTC. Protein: CSWGSGHSYNEQFF.

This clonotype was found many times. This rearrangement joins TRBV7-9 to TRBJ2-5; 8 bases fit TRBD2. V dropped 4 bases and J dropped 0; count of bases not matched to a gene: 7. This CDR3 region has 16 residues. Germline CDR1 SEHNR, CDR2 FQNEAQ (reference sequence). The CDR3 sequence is CASSSRLALYQETQYF. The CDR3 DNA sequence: TGTGCCAGCAGCTCACGACTAGCGCTGTACCAAGAGACCCAGTACTTC. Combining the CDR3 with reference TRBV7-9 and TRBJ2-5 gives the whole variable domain DTGVSQNPRHKITKRGQNVTFRCDPISEHNRLYWYRQTLGQGPEFLTYFQNEAQLEKSRLLSDRFSAERPKGSFSTLEIQRTEQGDSAMYLCASSSRLALYQETQYFGPGTRLLVL.